The TCR beta chain described here comes from a study of CD8+CD57+ T cells in acquired aplastic anemia. For the study at large: When averaged, DNA from sorted CD4+ and CD8+ cells came to around 3 ug. Study outcomes and limitations: Twenty-nine CD8+ CDR3 sequences were shared between patients and controls. A significant difference in CD8+ Simpson's diversity between patients and controls was not found.

CDR3 and TCR beta VDJ profiling relied on genomic DNA as the template. TCRdb ran MiXCR on the reads and lists one entry per CDR3 protein. The table lists a few hundred thousand distinct CDR3 sequences, approximately 56% of them singletons. The CDR3 contains 13 residues. Germline V gives CDR1 LNHDA, CDR2 SQIVND (reference sequence). Trimming removed 6 bases from V and 5 bases from J, with 13 bases in between. This clonotype was seen at least ten times. The antigen remains undetermined. The rearrangement joins TRBV19 to TRBJ1-1; no firm D call. This sequence originates from a human donor with severe aplastic anemia or a healthy control (not recorded which). Sequenced material: sorted CD4+, CD8+, or CD8+CD57+ T cells (not recorded which) from PBMCs. CDR3 DNA sequence: TGTGCCAGTAGCGTCCGTGCAGGTACTGAAGCTTTCTTT. Encoded protein: CASSVRAGTEAFF.